Below are 3 T cell receptor beta chains sequenced from a single sample in a study of blood T cell repertoires in COVID-19. The data were produced by immunoSEQ multiplex PCR, yet TCRdb's version contains in-frame clones alone and is incomplete. The sample has some 160,000 clones; 80% to 85% are singletons. Sequences were obtained from PBMCs or T cells enriched from blood (not recorded which). The receptors were sampled from a woman in her forties or fifties who had recovered from COVID-19.

V gene TRBV7-8 combines with J gene TRBJ2-2; 8 bases line up with TRBD1. The J segment lost 4 bases and the V segment lost 8 bases, leaving 12 bases of the junction unmatched. Germline CDR1 is SGHVS and CDR2 is FQNEAQ. This CDR3 is 16 amino acids long. The CDR3 coding sequence is TGTGCCAGCCTCCGGTTCCAGGGGGCCTCCACCGGGGAGCTGTTTTTT. Amino acid sequence: CASLRFQGASTGELFF.

This rearrangement joins TRBV5-4 to TRBJ1-1, with 7 nucleotides matching TRBD1. V dropped 4 bases and J dropped 6; count of bases not matched to a gene: 9. CDR3 length: 14 amino acids. The V gene's germline CDR1 is SGHNT and CDR2 YYREEE (reference sequence). The CDR3 loop reads CASSASQGFAEAFF. CDR3 DNA: TGTGCCAGCAGCGCCTCACAGGGGTTCGCTGAAGCTTTCTTT.

V is TRBV28 and J is TRBJ1-5; D unclear. The CDR3 is made up of 11 amino acids. V shed 7 bases and J shed 7 bases, with 8 bases lying between them. Germline CDR1 and CDR2: MDHEN and SYDVKM. CDR3 amino acids: CASTSFQPQHF. CDR3 DNA sequence: TGTGCCAGCACGAGTTTCCAGCCCCAGCATTTT.